This passage covers 24 T cell receptor beta chains from one sample sequenced in a study of T-cell memory formation after mild COVID-19. One entry per CDR3 protein, called by TCRdb with MiXCR from the 5' RACE reads. The sample contains approximately 480,000 distinct CDR3 sequences, over 15% of which appear only once. Material for sequencing was PBMCs or a T cell subset sorted from them (not recorded which). These receptors all stem from an adult woman who had mild COVID-19 (a few samples of this study predate the infection). Cell type and time point are not known.

This clonotype was picked up a small number of times. CDR3 nucleotides: TGCGCCAGCAGCCCACGGGACTTCACAGATACGCAGTATTTT. This sequence encodes CASSPRDFTDTQYF. The rearrangement links TRBV5-1 to TRBJ2-3; a weak D match, TRBD2 (6 bases). CDR1 and CDR2 (germline): SGHRS, YFSETQ. Trimming stripped 4 bases from V and 2 bases from J, with 11 bases between. The CDR3 runs 14 residues. The complete variable domain, with remaining parts taken from reference TRBV5-1 and TRBJ2-3, reads KAGVTQTPRYLIKTRGQQVTLSCSPISGHRSVSWYQQTPGQGLQFLFEYFSETQRNKGNFPGRFSGRQFSNSRSEMNVSTLELGDSALYLCASSPRDFTDTQYFGPGTRLTVL.

In this sample, this clonotype turned up a few times. DNA for the CDR3: TGTGCCAGCAGTTTAGCGTGGTCTAGCGGGAGTGGCACCGGGGAGCTGTTTTTT. Its protein product is CASSLAWSSGSGTGELFF. V usage is TRBV12-3 or TRBV12-4 and J usage is TRBJ2-2; 10 positions match TRBD2. After removal of 0 bases from V and 4 bases from J, the junction contained 8 bases not matched to a gene. This CDR3 comprises 18 residues.

The chain uses TRBV20-1 and TRBJ2-3, with D tentatively TRBD1 (6 bases). CDR3 size: 15 residues. V lost 3 bases, J lost 8 bases, and 21 bases lay in between. Per the germline V gene, CDR1 is DFQATT and CDR2 is SNEGSKA (reference sequence). CDR3: CSARGGGGPSGTQYF. Here the CDR3 DNA reads TGCAGTGCTAGGGGTGGTGGGGGCCCCTCGGGTACGCAGTATTTT.

V usage is TRBV7-6 and J usage is TRBJ1-2; D call uncertain. This CDR3 has 13 amino acids. Germline lookup yields CDR1 SGHVS and CDR2 FNYEAQ. Deletions cut 1 base from V and 8 bases from J, with 11 bases between. CDR3 loop: CASSLGGVEGYTF. CDR3 nucleotides: TGTGCCAGCAGCTTAGGCGGAGTAGAGGGCTACACCTTC.

This clonotype was picked up a small number of times. The rearrangement links TRBV12-3 or TRBV12-4 to TRBJ2-2; 10 nucleotides line up with TRBD1. The CDR3 has 16 residues. J lost 5 bases, V lost 7 bases, and 10 bases had no gene match. CDR3: CASNPGTGVRTGELFF. In DNA, the CDR3 is TGTGCCAGCAACCCCGGGACAGGGGTCAGGACCGGGGAGCTGTTTTTT.

This clonotype was recorded a few times. This chain links TRBV18 with TRBJ2-3; D gene unclear. This CDR3 is 17 amino acids long. Trimming took 1 base from V and 5 from J, leaving 19 bases between them. CDR1 KGHSH and CDR2 LQKENI come from the germline V gene. The CDR3 DNA is TGTGCCAGCTCACCACGGGTCAGCGTTTCCGAAGGAGATACGCAGTATTTT. Protein product: CASSPRVSVSEGDTQYF.

In nucleotides, the CDR3 is TGTGCCACCAGTGGCTTCGGGAGTGGGAATGAAAAACTGTTTTTT. Translated, it gives CATSGFGSGNEKLFF. The genes are TRBV24-1 and TRBJ1-4; the D is unclear. The CDR3 loop spans 15 amino acids. V gave up 5 bases and J gave up 5 bases, with 14 bases separating them. Per germline, CDR1 KGHDR and CDR2 SFDVKD.

The gene calls are TRBV7-9 and TRBJ1-1, with TRBD1 matching over 9 bases. CDR3 length equals 16 residues. The J segment lost 8 bases and the V segment lost 3 bases, leaving 13 bases of the junction unmatched. CDR1 and CDR2 (germline): SEHNR, FQNEAQ (reference sequence). The CDR3 loop is CASSFTGQGSRGEAFF. The CDR3 DNA is TGTGCCAGCAGCTTTACGGGACAGGGTAGTCGGGGGGAAGCTTTCTTT.

In this sample, this clonotype turned up a few times. This rearrangement joins TRBV27 to TRBJ2-2; possible D gene TRBD2, 6 bases. Looked up from germline, CDR1 is MNHEY and CDR2 is SMNVEV (reference sequence). Deletions cut 3 bases from V and 6 bases from J, with 11 bases between. CDR3 size: 14 residues. The CDR3 loop reads CASSFGGQAGELFF. Written as DNA, the CDR3 is TGTGCCAGCAGTTTCGGAGGGCAGGCCGGGGAGCTGTTTTTT.

The CDR3 nucleotides are TGTGCCACCAGTGATTGGGGCGGGGGGGCCGGTGAGCAGTTCTTC. It is translated as CATSDWGGGAGEQFF. The rearrangement joins TRBV24-1 to TRBJ2-1, with 9 bases identical to TRBD2. The CDR3 loop spans 15 amino acids. Germline lookup yields CDR1 KGHDR and CDR2 SFDVKD. J gave up 9 bases and V 2 bases, and 7 bases lay outside the gene matches.

This clonotype was observed a handful of times. V and J are TRBV6-5 and TRBJ1-1; D is possibly TRBD1 (5 bases). The germline V gene has CDR1 MNHEY and CDR2 SVGAGI. V lost 1 base to trimming and J lost 0 bases, with 15 bases between them. This CDR3 contains 17 residues. The CDR3 nucleotides are TGTGCCAGCAGTTACTTCGGGGGAATAGGGGTGAACACTGAAGCTTTCTTT. This codes for CASSYFGGIGVNTEAFF.

This clonotype was seen only a few times. This chain connects TRBV6-2 or TRBV6-3 to TRBJ1-1; TRBD1 might be the D (5 bases). V lost 7 bases and J lost 6, with 15 bases in between. The CDR3 has 13 residues. Germline CDR1 is MNHEY and CDR2 is SVGEGT. CDR3 sequence (DNA): TGTGCCAGCAAGCGACAGATAGTTCCTGAAGCTTTCTTT. Protein: CASKRQIVPEAFF.

The chain joins TRBV7-2 to TRBJ2-1; no reliable D call. CDR3 length equals 17 residues. Per the germline V gene, CDR1 is SGHTA and CDR2 is FQGNSA. Trimming took 1 base from V and 5 from J, leaving 18 bases between them. DNA of the CDR3: TGTGCCAGCAGCTTAGGAGCCAGGCCGCTGATAAACAATGAGCAGTTCTTC. This translates into CASSLGARPLINNEQFF.

This clonotype was seen more than once but under ten times. The rearrangement uses TRBV7-9 and TRBJ2-7; D might be TRBD2 (6 bases). The CDR3 runs 14 residues. Germline V gene data show CDR1 as SEHNR and CDR2 as FQNEAQ (reference sequence). V dropped 1 base and J dropped 3 bases, with 10 bases sitting between them. The CDR3 is CASSLDSGSYEQYF. CDR3 DNA sequence: TGTGCCAGCAGCTTAGATAGCGGTAGCTACGAGCAGTACTTC.

This clonotype has ten or more counts. This chain joins TRBV7-2 and TRBJ2-1; D may be TRBD1 (5 bases). The CDR3 consists of 16 residues. Germline V lookup: CDR1 SGHTA, CDR2 FQGNSA. Trimming removed 5 bases from V and 0 bases from J, with 14 bases in between. CDR3 protein: CASSPRVGSSYNEQFF. Here the CDR3 DNA reads TGTGCCAGCAGCCCCAGGGTAGGCAGCTCCTACAATGAGCAGTTCTTC.

This chain links TRBV24-1 with TRBJ2-2; a weak D match, TRBD2 (6 bases). The germline V and J ends were trimmed by 0 bases and 0 bases, with 13 bases remaining between them. The CDR3 has 18 residues. Germline lookup yields CDR1 KGHDR and CDR2 SFDVKD. CDR3 sequence reads: CATSDLGWGGSNTGELFF. DNA of the CDR3: TGTGCCACCAGTGATTTGGGGTGGGGAGGATCGAACACCGGGGAGCTGTTTTTT.

This chain connects TRBV6-5 to TRBJ2-3; 7 bases agree with TRBD1. The CDR3 runs 14 residues. The ends lost 5 bases at V and 4 bases at J; junction bases unmatched: 6. Germline V gene sequence: CDR1 MNHEY, CDR2 SVGAGI. The CDR3 region is CASSARQGADTQYF. In nucleotides, the CDR3 is TGTGCCAGCAGTGCCAGACAGGGTGCAGATACGCAGTATTTT.

The chain uses TRBV7-8 and TRBJ2-1; tentatively, D is TRBD2 (5 bases). The CDR3 spans 15 residues. Between the trimmed V and J ends, which lost 4 bases and 4 bases, there was a span of 14 bases. Germline lookup yields CDR1 SGHVS and CDR2 FQNEAQ. The CDR3 bases are TGTGCCAGCAGCTCCCCCGGAGGTCGATACAATGAGCAGTTCTTC. It yields the protein CASSSPGGRYNEQFF.

This clonotype appeared a few times. The chain recombines TRBV20-1 with TRBJ2-5, with D perhaps TRBD1 (7 bases). The CDR3 consists of 14 residues. The V gene's germline CDR1 is DFQATT and CDR2 SNEGSKA (reference sequence). The V end lost 6 bases, the J end lost 4 bases, and 18 bases lay between the germline ends. CDR3 sequence (DNA): TGCAGTGCCCTGAGAGGGGGCGGGGTAGAGACCCAGTACTTC. Translation: CSALRGGGVETQYF.

In this sample, this clonotype turned up a few times. V usage is TRBV5-1 and J usage is TRBJ2-5; the match to TRBD2 covers 11 bases. Germline V lookup: CDR1 SGHRS, CDR2 YFSETQ. This CDR3 region has 16 residues. After removal of 7 bases from V and 2 bases from J, the junction contained 10 bases not matched to a gene. The CDR3 sequence: CASLGLAGPWQETQYF. The CDR3 nucleotides are TGCGCCAGCTTAGGACTAGCGGGCCCCTGGCAAGAGACCCAGTACTTC.

The chain uses TRBV6-5 and TRBJ2-7; D is unresolved. The germline V gene has CDR1 MNHEY and CDR2 SVGAGI. This CDR3 has 14 residues. V was clipped by 3 bases and J by 5 bases, with 14 bases between them. The CDR3 DNA follows: TGTGCCAGCAGTTATGGTGGTATAGGCCACGAGCAGTACTTC. The encoded protein is CASSYGGIGHEQYF.

The V call is TRBV2, the J call TRBJ2-7; 7 nucleotides agree with TRBD1. V shed 6 bases and J 0 bases; nucleotides not matched to a gene: 5. CDR1 and CDR2 (germline): SNHLY, FYNNEI. This CDR3 has 14 amino acids. This CDR3 reads CASRRDRSSYEQYF. In DNA form, the CDR3 reads TGTGCCAGCAGGAGGGACAGAAGCTCCTACGAGCAGTACTTC.

The CDR3 nucleotides read TGTGCCAGCAGCGTAGGTAACTACGAATACTTCGAGCAGTACTTC. It specifies CASSVGNYEYFEQYF. The chain employs TRBV9 and TRBJ2-7; no clear D. This CDR3 is built from 15 residues. Germline loops: CDR1 SGDLS, CDR2 YYNGEE. The V gene lost 0 bases and the J gene lost 6 bases, with 16 bases spanning the gap.

Ten or more counts support this clonotype. This chain links TRBV5-1 with TRBJ1-2; a possible D gene is TRBD1 (6 bases). Germline V gene sequence: CDR1 SGHRS, CDR2 YFSETQ. This CDR3 is 13 amino acids long. Deletions cut 0 bases from V and 4 bases from J, with 7 bases between. The CDR3 sequence: CASSLEGGYGYTF. The CDR3 DNA follows: TGCGCCAGCAGCTTGGAGGGGGGCTATGGCTACACCTTC.